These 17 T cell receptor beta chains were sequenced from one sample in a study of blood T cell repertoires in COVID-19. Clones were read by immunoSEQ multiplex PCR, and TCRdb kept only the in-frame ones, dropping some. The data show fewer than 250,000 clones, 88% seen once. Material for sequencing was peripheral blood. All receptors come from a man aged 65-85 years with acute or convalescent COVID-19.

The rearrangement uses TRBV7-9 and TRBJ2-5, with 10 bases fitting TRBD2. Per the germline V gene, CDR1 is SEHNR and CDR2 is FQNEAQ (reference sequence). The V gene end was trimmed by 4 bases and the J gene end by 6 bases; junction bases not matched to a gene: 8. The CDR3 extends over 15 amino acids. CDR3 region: CASSWGLAGEKTQYF. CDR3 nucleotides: TGTGCCAGCAGCTGGGGGCTAGCGGGAGAAAAGACCCAGTACTTC.

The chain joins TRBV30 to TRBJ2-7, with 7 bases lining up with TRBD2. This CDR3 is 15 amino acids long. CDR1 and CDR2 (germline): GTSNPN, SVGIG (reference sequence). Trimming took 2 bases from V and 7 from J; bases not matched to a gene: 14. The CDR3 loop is CAWSILASGPLEQYF. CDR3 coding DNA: TGTGCCTGGAGTATTTTGGCTAGCGGACCCCTTGAGCAGTACTTC.

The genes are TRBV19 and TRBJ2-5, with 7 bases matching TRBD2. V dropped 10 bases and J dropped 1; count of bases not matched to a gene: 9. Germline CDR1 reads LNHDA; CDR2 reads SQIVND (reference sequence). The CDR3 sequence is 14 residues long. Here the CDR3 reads CATSGTKLQETQYF. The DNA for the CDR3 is TGTGCCACCTCAGGGACTAAACTCCAAGAGACCCAGTACTTC.

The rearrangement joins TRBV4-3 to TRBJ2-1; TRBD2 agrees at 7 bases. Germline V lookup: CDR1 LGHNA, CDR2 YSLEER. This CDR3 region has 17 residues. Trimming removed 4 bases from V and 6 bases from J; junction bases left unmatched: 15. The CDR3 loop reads CASSPYQGGTASNEQFF. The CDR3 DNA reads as TGCGCCAGCAGCCCTTATCAGGGAGGGACGGCATCCAATGAGCAGTTCTTC.

This CDR3 is CASSLGLGNYEQYF. In DNA, the CDR3 is TGTGCCAGCAGCCTCGGACTGGGAAATTACGAGCAGTACTTC. The rearrangement uses TRBV14 and TRBJ2-7; D is possibly TRBD2 (5 bases). Trimming pared 4 bases from V and 4 bases from J, leaving 14 bases between. The CDR3 length is 14 residues. Germline V gene lookup returns CDR1 SGHDN and CDR2 FVKESK.

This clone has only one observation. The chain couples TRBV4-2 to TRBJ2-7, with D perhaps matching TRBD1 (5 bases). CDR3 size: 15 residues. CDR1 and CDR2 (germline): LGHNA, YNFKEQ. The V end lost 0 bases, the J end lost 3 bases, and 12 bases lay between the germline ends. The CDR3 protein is CASSQDIEQVYEQYF. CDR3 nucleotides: TGTGCCAGCAGCCAAGATATCGAACAGGTCTACGAGCAGTACTTC.

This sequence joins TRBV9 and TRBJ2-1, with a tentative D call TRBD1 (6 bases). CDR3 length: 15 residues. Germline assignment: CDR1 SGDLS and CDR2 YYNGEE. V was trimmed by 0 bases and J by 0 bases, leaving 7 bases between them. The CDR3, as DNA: TGTGCCAGCAGCGTAGGGGACAACTCCTACAATGAGCAGTTCTTC. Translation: CASSVGDNSYNEQFF. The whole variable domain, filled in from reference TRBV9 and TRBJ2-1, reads DSGVTQTPKHLITATGQRVTLRCSPRSGDLSVYWYQQSLDQGLQFLIQYYNGEERAKGNILERFSAQQFPDLHSELNLSSLELGDSALYFCASSVGDNSYNEQFFGPGTRLTVL.

The DNA for the CDR3 is TGCGCCAGCAGCTTGGTGAGCTCCTACAATGAGCAGTTCTTC. Protein sequence: CASSLVSSYNEQFF. The rearrangement links TRBV5-1 to TRBJ2-1; D not resolved. CDR3 length equals 14 residues. Germline CDR1 is SGHRS and CDR2 is YFSETQ. V dropped 0 bases and J dropped 0 bases, with 4 bases sitting between them. Looking up the rest from reference TRBV5-1 and TRBJ2-1 gives the full variable domain: KAGVTQTPRYLIKTRGQQVTLSCSPISGHRSVSWYQQTPGQGLQFLFEYFSETQRNKGNFPGRFSGRQFSNSRSEMNVSTLELGDSALYLCASSLVSSYNEQFFGPGTRLTVL.

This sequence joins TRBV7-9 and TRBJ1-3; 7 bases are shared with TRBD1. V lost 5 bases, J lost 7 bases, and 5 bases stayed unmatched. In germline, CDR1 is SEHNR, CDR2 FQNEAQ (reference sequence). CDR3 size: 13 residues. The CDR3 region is CASSPTTGNTIYF. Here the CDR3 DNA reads TGTGCCAGCAGCCCAACGACAGGGAACACCATATATTTT.

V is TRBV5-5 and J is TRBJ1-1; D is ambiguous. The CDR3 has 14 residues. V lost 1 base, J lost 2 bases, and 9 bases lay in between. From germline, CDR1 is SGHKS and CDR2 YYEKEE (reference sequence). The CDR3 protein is CASSLRRVNTEAFF. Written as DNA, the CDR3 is TGTGCCAGCAGCTTGCGACGGGTTAACACTGAAGCTTTCTTT.

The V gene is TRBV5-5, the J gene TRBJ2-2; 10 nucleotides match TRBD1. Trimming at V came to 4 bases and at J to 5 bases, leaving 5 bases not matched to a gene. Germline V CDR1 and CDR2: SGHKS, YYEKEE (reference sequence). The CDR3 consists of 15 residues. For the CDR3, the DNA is TGTGCCAGCAGCCTCCGGGACAGGGGTACCGGGGAGCTGTTTTTT. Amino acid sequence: CASSLRDRGTGELFF.

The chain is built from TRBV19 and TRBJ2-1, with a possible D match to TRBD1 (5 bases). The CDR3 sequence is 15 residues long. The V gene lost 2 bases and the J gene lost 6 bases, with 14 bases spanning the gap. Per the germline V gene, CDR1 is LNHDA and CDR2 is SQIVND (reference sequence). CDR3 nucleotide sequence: TGTGCCAGTAGTATATGGCCAGGGCGAGGCAATGAGCAGTTCTTC. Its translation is CASSIWPGRGNEQFF.

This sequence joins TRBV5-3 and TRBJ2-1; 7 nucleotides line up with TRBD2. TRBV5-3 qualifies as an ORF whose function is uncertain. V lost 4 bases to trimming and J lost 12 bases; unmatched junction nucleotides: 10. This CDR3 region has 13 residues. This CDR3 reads CARSRSGEELQFF. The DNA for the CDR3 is TGTGCCAGAAGCCGGAGCGGGGAGGAACTGCAGTTCTTC.

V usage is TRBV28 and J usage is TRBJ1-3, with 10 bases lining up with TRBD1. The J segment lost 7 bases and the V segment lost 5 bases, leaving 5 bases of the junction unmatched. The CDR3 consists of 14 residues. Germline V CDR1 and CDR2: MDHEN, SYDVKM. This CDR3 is CASSPPDRGNTIYF. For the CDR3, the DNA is TGTGCCAGCAGTCCTCCGGACAGGGGGAACACCATATATTTT.

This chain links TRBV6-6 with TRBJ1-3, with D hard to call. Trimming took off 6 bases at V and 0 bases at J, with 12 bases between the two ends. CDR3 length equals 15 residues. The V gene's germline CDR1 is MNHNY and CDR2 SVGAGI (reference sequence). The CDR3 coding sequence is TGTGCCAGCAGGCCAGGCAGTAGCTCTGGAAACACCATATATTTT. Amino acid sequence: CASRPGSSSGNTIYF.

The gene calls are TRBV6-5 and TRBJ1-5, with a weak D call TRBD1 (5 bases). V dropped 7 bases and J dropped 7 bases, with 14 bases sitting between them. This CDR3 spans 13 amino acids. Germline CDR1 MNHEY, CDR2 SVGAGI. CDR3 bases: TGTGCCAGCACGAGGCAGGGTAAACAGCCCCAGCATTTT. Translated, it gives CASTRQGKQPQHF.

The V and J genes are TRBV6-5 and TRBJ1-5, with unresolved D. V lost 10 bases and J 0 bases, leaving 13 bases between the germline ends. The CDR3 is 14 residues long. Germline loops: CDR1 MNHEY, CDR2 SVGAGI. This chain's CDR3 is CATAVKYSNQPQHF. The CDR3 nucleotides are TGTGCCACCGCGGTCAAGTATAGCAATCAGCCCCAGCATTTT.